These 27 T cell receptor beta chains share one sample of origin, sequenced in a study of T cell responses to AZD1222 COVID-19 vaccine. Here immunoSEQ multiplex PCR was the method, and the copy in TCRdb shows in-frame clones only, minus some. The table lists 150,000 to 180,000 clones, 85% to 95% of them singletons, with about 1.6% in the top ten. Sequenced here: peripheral blood, sampled 28 days after the second AZD1222 dose. These receptors all stem from an adult who received the AZD1222 COVID-19 vaccine.

The chain recombines TRBV3-1 (or the pseudogene TRBV3-2) with TRBJ2-7; 9 bases line up with TRBD1. Germline trimming cut 1 base from V and 6 bases from J; bases unmatched to any gene: 7. Germline V gene sequence: CDR1 LGHDT, CDR2 YNNKEL (reference sequence). The CDR3 is 15 residues long. CDR3 amino acids: CASSQVVGTGLEQYF. The DNA for the CDR3 is TGTGCCAGCAGCCAAGTTGTCGGGACAGGGCTCGAGCAGTACTTC.

The gene calls are TRBV3-1 (or the pseudogene TRBV3-2) and TRBJ1-3, with 7 bases matching TRBD1. This CDR3 spans 16 amino acids. The V and J ends lost 4 bases and 0 bases, in that order; junction bases with no gene match: 6. Germline V gene sequence: CDR1 LGHDT, CDR2 YNNKEL (reference sequence). The CDR3 here is CASSPSGTDSGNTIYF. CDR3 coding DNA: TGTGCCAGCAGCCCATCCGGGACAGACTCTGGAAACACCATATATTTT.

V usage is TRBV6-5 and J usage is TRBJ2-7, with D perhaps matching TRBD1 or TRBD2 (5 bases each). Germline lookup yields CDR1 MNHEY and CDR2 SVGAGI. This CDR3 spans 14 amino acids. V lost 8 bases to trimming and J lost 0 bases, with 14 bases between them. CDR3 region: CASGPGTISYEQYF. In DNA form, the CDR3 reads TGTGCCAGCGGCCCCGGGACCATCTCCTACGAGCAGTACTTC.

CDR3 region: CASSLRRNEQYF. Written as DNA, the CDR3 is TGTGCCAGCAGTTTGCGGAGGAACGAGCAGTACTTC. V usage is TRBV28 and J usage is TRBJ2-7; the D gene is possibly TRBD2 (5 bases). This CDR3 is 12 amino acids long. The V and J ends lost 3 bases and 5 bases respectively, with 8 bases between them. CDR1 and CDR2 from the germline V gene are MDHEN and SYDVKM.

To note about this clone: The same CDR3 also results from other DNA sequences found in this sample. J is TRBJ1-2 and V is TRBV18; 10 bases agree with TRBD1. Germline V CDR1 and CDR2: KGHSH, LQKENI. CDR3 length: 13 residues. The ends lost 3 bases at V and 6 bases at J; junction bases unmatched: 1. CDR3 protein: CASSPGQGHGYTF. In nucleotides, the CDR3 is TGTGCCAGCTCACCGGGACAGGGGCATGGCTACACCTTC.

CDR3 sequence reads: CASSKLRRDRGHNEQFF. The CDR3 nucleotides are TGTGCCAGCAGCAAGTTGCGTCGAGACAGAGGACACAATGAGCAGTTCTTC. The genes are TRBV21-1 and TRBJ2-1; the table's D call, TRBD1, was not checked against the DNA. TRBV21-1 is reported as a pseudogene. The CDR3 extends over 17 amino acids.

The rearrangement links TRBV12-5 to TRBJ2-7, with 7 positions matching TRBD1. V was pared by 6 bases and J by 0 bases, with 8 bases of the junction left unmatched. Germline V gives CDR1 LGHNT, CDR2 FRNRAP. There are 15 residues in the CDR3. The CDR3 loop is CASGHRGKGSYEQYF. DNA for the CDR3: TGTGCTAGTGGCCACAGGGGTAAGGGCTCCTACGAGCAGTACTTC.

The chain is built from TRBV6-5 and TRBJ1-6; D perhaps matches TRBD1 (6 bases). CDR3 size: 14 residues. The V end was cut by 4 bases, the J end by 9 bases, with 13 bases between. CDR1 is MNHEY, CDR2 SVGAGI, per germline. In DNA form, the CDR3 reads TGTGCCAGCAGTTCCCAGGGGTCCGGTTCACCCCTCCACTTT. Its translation is CASSSQGSGSPLHF.

This rearrangement joins TRBV30 to TRBJ2-7; TRBD1 or TRBD2 may be the D gene (5 bases each). V gave up 7 bases and J gave up 2 bases, with 9 bases separating them. This CDR3 has 11 residues. The germline CDR1 and CDR2 sequences are GTSNPN and SVGIG (reference sequence). This CDR3 is CAFRDPYEQYF. DNA of the CDR3: TGTGCCTTCCGGGACCCCTACGAGCAGTACTTC.

This chain connects TRBV4-1 to TRBJ2-1, with 14 bases fitting TRBD2. V lost 7 bases and J lost 3; bases outside the gene matches: 2. CDR1 is MGHRA and CDR2 is YSYEKL in the germline V gene. CDR3 length: 15 residues. CDR3 amino acids: CASTTSGGVYNEQFF. In nucleotides, the CDR3 is TGCGCCAGCACGACTAGCGGGGGGGTCTACAATGAGCAGTTCTTC.

Concerning this clone: Other nucleotide sequences in the sample specify the same CDR3. The CDR3 sequence is CASSLDGGSTDTQYF. The CDR3 nucleotides are TGCGCCAGCAGCTTGGATGGGGGGAGCACAGATACGCAGTATTTT. The chain links TRBV5-1 to TRBJ2-3; possibly TRBD2 for D (6 bases). Trimming stripped 0 bases from V and 0 bases from J, with 8 bases between. This CDR3 contains 15 residues. CDR1 and CDR2 from the germline V gene are SGHRS and YFSETQ.

V usage is TRBV6-5 and J usage is TRBJ2-7; 7 nucleotides align to TRBD2. Germline assignment: CDR1 MNHEY and CDR2 SVGAGI. The CDR3 loop spans 15 amino acids. Trimming cost V 6 bases and J 5 bases; bases outside gene matches: 13. The CDR3 nucleotides are TGTGCCAGCAGCACTGAGGGGAGGACTAGGCACGAGCAGTACTTC. It specifies CASSTEGRTRHEQYF.

The rearrangement uses TRBV2 and TRBJ2-1; 7 positions match TRBD2. The ends lost 4 bases at V and 2 bases at J; junction bases unmatched: 2. Looked up from germline, CDR1 is SNHLY and CDR2 is FYNNEI. This CDR3 contains 14 residues. The chain's CDR3 is CASSVGLTYNEQFF. The CDR3 DNA follows: TGTGCCAGCAGTGTGGGACTAACCTACAATGAGCAGTTCTTC. Drawing the rest from reference TRBV2 and TRBJ2-1, the complete variable domain is EPEVTQTPSHQVTQMGQEVILRCVPISNHLYFYWYRQILGQKVEFLVSFYNNEISEKSEIFDDQFSVERPDGSNFTLKIRSTKLEDSAMYFCASSVGLTYNEQFFGPGTRLTVL.

This chain joins TRBV6-5 and TRBJ2-2; 10 positions agree with TRBD1. Trimming at V came to 5 bases and at J to 5 bases, leaving 5 bases not matched to a gene. This CDR3 comprises 15 residues. Germline CDR1 MNHEY, CDR2 SVGAGI. The CDR3 spells CASSRGTGVTGELFF. In nucleotides, the CDR3 is TGTGCCAGCAGTAGGGGGACAGGGGTGACCGGGGAGCTGTTTTTT.

This chain joins TRBV7-6 and TRBJ1-5; D gene unclear. The germline V and J ends were trimmed by 9 bases and 1 base, with 16 bases remaining between them. The CDR3 covers 15 residues. Germline CDR1 reads SGHVS; CDR2 reads FNYEAQ. This chain's CDR3 is CARPTLSISNQPQHF. CDR3 in DNA: TGTGCCAGGCCGACCTTAAGTATAAGCAATCAGCCCCAGCATTTT. Filled out from reference TRBV7-6 and TRBJ1-5, the complete variable domain reads GAGVSQSPRYKVTKRGQDVALRCDPISGHVSLYWYRQALGQGPEFLTYFNYEAQQDKSGLPNDRFSAERPEGSISTLTIQRTEQRDSAMYRCARPTLSISNQPQHFGDGTRLSIL.

The V and J genes are TRBV3-1 (or the pseudogene TRBV3-2) and TRBJ2-2; 9 positions agree with TRBD2. CDR1 and CDR2 from the germline V gene are LGHDT and YNNKEL (reference sequence). The CDR3 is made up of 14 amino acids. V shed 11 bases, J shed 4 bases, and the junction held 8 bases outside the gene matches. The DNA for the CDR3 is TGTGCCCGCGGGGGGGGGACGTCCACCGGGGAGCTGTTTTTT. As protein: CARGGGTSTGELFF.

The chain has TRBV21-1 and TRBJ1-5; TRBD1 is the table's D call and was not checked against the DNA. TRBV21-1 is assigned pseudogene status. This CDR3 comprises 15 residues. The CDR3 coding sequence is TGTGCCAGCAGCAGAGGACAGGGATGGGGTCAGCCCCAGCATTTT. Its protein product is CASSRGQGWGQPQHF.

The V call is TRBV18, the J call TRBJ2-3, with TRBD2 as a possible D gene (5 bases). The CDR3 is 16 amino acids. The V end lost 3 bases, the J end lost 1 base, and 14 bases lay between the germline ends. CDR1 is KGHSH, CDR2 LQKENI, per germline. CDR3 bases: TGTGCCAGCTCACCGCCTACTAGTACTCGCACAGATACGCAGTATTTT. It is translated as CASSPPTSTRTDTQYF.

V gene TRBV11-2 combines with J gene TRBJ2-7, with a tentative D call TRBD1 (5 bases). CDR3 size: 15 residues. Trimming left V 1 base short and J 6 bases short, with 16 bases between. CDR1 SGHAT and CDR2 FQNNGV come from the germline V gene. Here the CDR3 reads CASSLGTGPDLEQYF. For the CDR3, the DNA is TGTGCCAGCAGCTTAGGCACAGGCCCCGATCTCGAGCAGTACTTC.

V gene TRBV3-1 (or the pseudogene TRBV3-2) combines with J gene TRBJ1-1; the D is unclear. V was clipped by 2 bases and J by 5 bases, with 9 bases between them. Per germline, CDR1 LGHDT and CDR2 YNNKEL (reference sequence). The CDR3 spans 13 residues. In DNA, the CDR3 is TGTGCCAGCAGCCAAAACCCCCGGACTGAAGCTTTCTTT. Protein product: CASSQNPRTEAFF.

This rearrangement joins TRBV6-6 to TRBJ2-1; no firm D call. Germline CDR1 reads MNHNY; CDR2 reads SVGAGI (reference sequence). The CDR3 consists of 13 residues. V lost 3 bases to trimming and J lost 10 bases, with 13 bases between them. CDR3 loop: CASSYDRIREQFF. In DNA, the CDR3 is TGTGCCAGCAGTTATGATCGTATCAGGGAGCAGTTCTTC.

This chain links TRBV11-1 with TRBJ1-1, with unresolved D. This CDR3 has 14 residues. V was trimmed by 5 bases and J by 1 base, leaving 11 bases between them. From germline, CDR1 is SGHAT and CDR2 FQDESV (reference sequence). CDR3 nucleotide sequence: TGTGCCAGCAGCAGCGTTCGAAGGAACACTGAAGCTTTCTTT. This translates into CASSSVRRNTEAFF.

The rearrangement joins TRBV13 to TRBJ2-7; 10 bases are shared with TRBD2. The CDR3 extends over 15 amino acids. After removal of 5 bases from V and 2 bases from J, the junction contained 6 bases not matched to a gene. From germline, CDR1 is PRHDT and CDR2 FYEKMQ (reference sequence). The CDR3 region has the DNA TGTGCCAGCAGCCCCAGGACTAGCGGAACCTACGAGCAGTACTTC. The encoded protein is CASSPRTSGTYEQYF.

V is TRBV9 and J is TRBJ1-4, with D possibly being TRBD1 (6 bases). The germline V gene has CDR1 SGDLS and CDR2 YYNGEE. This CDR3 contains 15 residues. Trimming left V 3 bases short and J 5 bases short, with 14 bases between. The CDR3 DNA reads TGTGCCAGCAGCGGAGGGGGAGCGGAGAATGAAAAACTGTTTTTT. The encoded protein is CASSGGGAENEKLFF.

The chain combines TRBV2 with TRBJ1-1; D remains ambiguous. Trimming took off 2 bases at V and 0 bases at J, with 16 bases between the two ends. The germline CDR1 and CDR2 sequences are SNHLY and FYNNEI. The CDR3 contains 17 residues. The chain's CDR3 is CASSEKGRTYLNTEAFF. The CDR3 nucleotides are TGTGCCAGCAGTGAAAAAGGGAGGACGTACCTGAACACTGAAGCTTTCTTT.

The rearrangement links TRBV7-3 to TRBJ2-1, with D unresolved. V lost 2 bases, J lost 3 bases, and 11 bases lay in between. CDR1 is SGHTA, CDR2 FQGTGA, per germline. The CDR3 is 15 residues long. DNA for the CDR3: TGTGCCAGCAGCTTATCAGTCTCGAACTACAATGAGCAGTTCTTC. Amino acid sequence: CASSLSVSNYNEQFF.

The CDR3 loop reads CASSIEGQPGAQYF. CDR3 in DNA: TGTGCCAGTAGTATTGAGGGACAGCCCGGGGCCCAGTACTTC. The chain is built from TRBV19 and TRBJ2-5; the match to TRBD1 covers 7 bases. From germline, CDR1 is LNHDA and CDR2 SQIVND (reference sequence). V lost 3 bases, J lost 9 bases, and 10 bases stayed unmatched. This CDR3 contains 14 residues. Filled out from reference TRBV19 and TRBJ2-5, the complete variable domain reads DGGITQSPKYLFRKEGQNVTLSCEQNLNHDAMYWYRQDPGQGLRLIYYSQIVNDFQKGDIAEGYSVSREKKESFPLTVTSAQKNPTAFYLCASSIEGQPGAQYFGPGTRLLVL.